One sample yielded the 18 T cell receptor beta chains listed below, sequenced in a study of blood T cell repertoires in COVID-19. The method was immunoSEQ multiplex PCR; TCRdb's version includes in-frame clones alone and lacks a portion of them. The sample contains 200,000 to 300,000 clones, 85% to 90% of which appear only once. Sample: peripheral blood. The receptor source for this set is a man older than 75 with acute or convalescent COVID-19.

The rearrangement links TRBV27 to TRBJ1-2; D gene uncertain. The germline gives CDR1 MNHEY, CDR2 SMNVEV (reference sequence). The CDR3 contains 15 residues. The V end lost 6 bases, the J end lost 4 bases, and 18 bases lay between the germline ends. CDR3 protein: CASSEMARLFYGYTF. The CDR3 DNA sequence: TGTGCCAGCAGCGAAATGGCGAGGCTCTTCTATGGCTACACCTTC.

CDR3 nucleotides: TGTGCCAGCAGCTTGGGAGGTCAGGAGGCGGGGTACTTC. Protein sequence: CASSLGGQEAGYF. The chain employs TRBV5-6 and TRBJ2-5, with D perhaps matching TRBD2 (5 bases). From germline, CDR1 is SGHDT and CDR2 YYEEEE. V shed 0 bases and J shed 13 bases, with 16 bases lying between them. The CDR3 runs to 13 residues.

CDR3 nucleotides: TGTGCCAGCAGTTTAGGAGGGGTAGTCTATGGCTACACCTTC. This gives the protein CASSLGGVVYGYTF. The V gene is TRBV28, the J gene TRBJ1-2, with D tentatively TRBD1 (5 bases). With 2 bases removed from V and 4 bases from J, the gap between germline ends came to 11 bases. Germline V gene sequence: CDR1 MDHEN, CDR2 SYDVKM. The CDR3 has 14 amino acids.

In nucleotides, the CDR3 is TGTGCCAGCAGTTCGAGATTAGAACCCTTTGAGACCCAGTACTTC. Encoded protein: CASSSRLEPFETQYF. The chain couples TRBV6-5 to TRBJ2-5; no definite D call. CDR3 length equals 15 residues. Trimming cost V 4 bases and J 5 bases, with 17 bases left between them. CDR1 and CDR2 from the germline V gene are MNHEY and SVGAGI.

The chain has TRBV5-5 and TRBJ2-2, with a possible D match to TRBD2 (6 bases). Germline CDR1 SGHKS, CDR2 YYEKEE (reference sequence). This CDR3 region has 14 residues. Trimming pared 2 bases from V and 7 bases from J, leaving 12 bases between. CDR3 DNA sequence: TGTGCCAGCAGCTTAGGCGGGGCAAACGGGGAGCTGTTTTTT. It is translated as CASSLGGANGELFF.

The table lists this clone with a count of one. The chain joins TRBV5-1 to TRBJ2-2, with 9 bases that match TRBD2. This CDR3 is 18 amino acids long. The J segment lost 7 bases and the V segment lost 4 bases, leaving 17 bases of the junction unmatched. The V gene's germline CDR1 is SGHRS and CDR2 YFSETQ. CDR3 residues: CASSPLRVSGGSVGELFF. CDR3 DNA sequence: TGCGCCAGCAGCCCCTTACGGGTTAGCGGGGGATCGGTCGGGGAGCTGTTTTTT.

This clone is a singleton in its sample. V usage is TRBV19 and J usage is TRBJ2-3; maybe TRBD2 (6 bases). V was cut by 5 bases and J by 3 bases, with 9 bases left in between. The CDR3 totals 13 residues. Germline loops: CDR1 LNHDA, CDR2 SQIVND (reference sequence). Here the CDR3 reads CASSAEGTDTQYF. The DNA for the CDR3 is TGTGCCAGTAGTGCGGAGGGGACAGATACGCAGTATTTT.

The chain combines TRBV24-1 with TRBJ1-5; 10 bases are a match to TRBD1. V shed 4 bases, J shed 2 bases, and the junction held 4 bases outside the gene matches. The CDR3 spans 16 residues. Looked up from germline, CDR1 is KGHDR and CDR2 is SFDVKD. For the CDR3, the DNA is TGTGCCACCAGTGACGGCGGGACAGGGGGCAATCAGCCCCAGCATTTT. It is translated as CATSDGGTGGNQPQHF.

The rearrangement links TRBV5-1 to TRBJ2-1, with 8 bases that match TRBD2. The CDR3 runs 14 residues. In germline, CDR1 is SGHRS, CDR2 YFSETQ. Unmatched junction bases numbered 3, after V lost 4 bases and J lost 3 bases. The CDR3 is CASSPGLVYNEQFF. As DNA, the CDR3 is TGCGCCAGCAGCCCGGGACTAGTCTACAATGAGCAGTTCTTC.

V usage is TRBV5-1 and J usage is TRBJ1-3, with D unclear. The length of the CDR3 is 16 residues. Trimming pared 0 bases from V and 0 bases from J, leaving 10 bases between. Germline values: CDR1 SGHRS, CDR2 YFSETQ. The CDR3 coding sequence is TGCGCCAGCAGCTTGGACAGACCAGGCTCTGGAAACACCATATATTTT. This translates into CASSLDRPGSGNTIYF. Using reference TRBV5-1 and TRBJ1-3 for the parts outside the CDR3, the full variable domain is KAGVTQTPRYLIKTRGQQVTLSCSPISGHRSVSWYQQTPGQGLQFLFEYFSETQRNKGNFPGRFSGRQFSNSRSEMNVSTLELGDSALYLCASSLDRPGSGNTIYFGEGSWLTVV.

This clone has just one count. The chain recombines TRBV11-3 with TRBJ2-2; 8 positions agree with TRBD2. The CDR3 has 14 amino acids. CDR1 is SGHNT, CDR2 YENEEA, per germline. After removal of 5 bases from V and 5 bases from J, the junction contained 4 bases not matched to a gene. CDR3 loop: CASSREGRTGELFF. The CDR3 nucleotides are TGTGCCAGCAGCCGGGAGGGGAGAACCGGGGAGCTGTTTTTT.

The CDR3 DNA is TGTGCCAGTAGTCGGGGAGAATCCGGAAACACCATATATTTT. It specifies CASSRGESGNTIYF. This chain links TRBV19 with TRBJ1-3; D remains ambiguous. The ends were cut back, 5 bases at V and 4 bases at J, with 12 bases in the middle. The CDR3 extends over 14 amino acids. The germline gives CDR1 LNHDA, CDR2 SQIVND (reference sequence).

V is TRBV4-3 and J is TRBJ1-2, with unresolved D. V lost 0 bases, J lost 6 bases, and 17 bases lay in between. CDR1 is LGHNA and CDR2 is YSLEER in the germline V gene. CDR3 size: 16 residues. CDR3 coding DNA: TGCGCCAGCAGCCAAGATCGGGGAGCCCTAGGGAATGGCTACACCTTC. The encoded protein is CASSQDRGALGNGYTF.

The gene calls are TRBV5-1 and TRBJ1-2; 11 positions match TRBD1. Trimming at V came to 3 bases and at J to 1 base, leaving 5 bases not matched to a gene. CDR3 length equals 16 residues. Germline V gene lookup returns CDR1 SGHRS and CDR2 YFSETQ. CDR3 sequence reads: CASSYGQGASNYGYTF. CDR3 DNA: TGCGCCAGCAGCTATGGACAGGGGGCCAGTAACTATGGCTACACCTTC.

The gene calls are TRBV2 and TRBJ2-2, with TRBD1 matching 11 bases. With 7 bases clipped from V and 6 bases from J, the junction kept 7 bases outside the gene matches. Per the germline V gene, CDR1 is SNHLY and CDR2 is FYNNEI. CDR3 length: 15 residues. The CDR3 nucleotides read TGTGCCAGCACCGGACAGGGACAGGGGGCCGGGGAGCTGTTTTTT. Residues: CASTGQGQGAGELFF.

The chain uses TRBV24-1 and TRBJ2-1; 11 bases agree with TRBD2. Looked up from germline, CDR1 is KGHDR and CDR2 is SFDVKD. V shed 0 bases, J shed 4 bases, and the junction held 1 base outside the gene matches. CDR3 length: 16 residues. This chain's CDR3 is CATSDLGTSGYNEQFF. Written as DNA, the CDR3 is TGTGCCACCAGTGATTTGGGGACTAGCGGTTACAATGAGCAGTTCTTC.

V is TRBV5-1 and J is TRBJ2-1; a possible D gene is TRBD2 (6 bases). The V end lost 0 bases, the J end lost 10 bases, and 11 bases lay between the germline ends. This CDR3 contains 13 residues. Germline CDR1 is SGHRS and CDR2 is YFSETQ. The CDR3 nucleotides are TGCGCCAGCAGCTTGGTTTCCCTAGCGGAGCAGTTCTTC. The encoded protein is CASSLVSLAEQFF.

This chain connects TRBV5-1 to TRBJ1-4; tentative D call: TRBD1 (5 bases). Germline assignment: CDR1 SGHRS and CDR2 YFSETQ. CDR3 length equals 15 residues. V shed 0 bases and J shed 5 bases, with 11 bases lying between them. In DNA form, the CDR3 reads TGCGCCAGCAGCTTGGGGGGCAGGGAAAATGAAAAACTGTTTTTT. Translating gives CASSLGGRENEKLFF.